The next 12 T cell receptor beta chains were all read from a single sample in a study of blood T cell repertoires in COVID-19. Produced via immunoSEQ multiplex PCR; TCRdb's table is partial and in-frame only. The table has around 290,000 clones, 89% seen once. Input material: PBMCs or T cells enriched from blood (not recorded which). The receptors come from a middle-aged woman who had recovered from COVID-19.

The V call is TRBV11-3, the J call TRBJ1-1; TRBD1 might be the D (6 bases). The germline CDR1 and CDR2 sequences are SGHNT and YENEEA. Trimming took 2 bases from V and 4 from J, leaving 11 bases between them. The CDR3 runs 14 residues. CDR3: CASSLNGQPTEAFF. CDR3 DNA sequence: TGTGCCAGCAGCTTAAATGGACAGCCCACTGAAGCTTTCTTT.

CDR3 nucleotide sequence: TGTGCCAGCAGCGGGTTAGGTGCTTTCTTT. It encodes CASSGLGAFF. The gene calls are TRBV2 and TRBJ1-1; the D is unclear. Germline V gives CDR1 SNHLY, CDR2 FYNNEI. V gave up 6 bases and J gave up 11 bases, with 10 bases separating them. The CDR3 consists of 10 residues. Variable domain in full (rest from reference TRBV2 and TRBJ1-1): EPEVTQTPSHQVTQMGQEVILRCVPISNHLYFYWYRQILGQKVEFLVSFYNNEISEKSEIFDDQFSVERPDGSNFTLKIRSTKLEDSAMYFCASSGLGAFFGQGTRLTVV.

The chain links TRBV30 to TRBJ1-5, with D maybe TRBD1 (5 bases). With 0 bases removed from V and 9 bases from J, the gap between germline ends came to 15 bases. The CDR3 consists of 14 residues. Germline CDR1 reads GTSNPN; CDR2 reads SVGIG (reference sequence). CDR3 bases: TGTGCCTGGAGTGTACTCGGGGGGACGGGGCCCCAGCATTTT. Translation: CAWSVLGGTGPQHF. Filled out from reference TRBV30 and TRBJ1-5, the complete variable domain reads SQTIHQWPATLVQPVGSPLSLECTVEGTSNPNLYWYRQAAGRGLQLLFYSVGIGQISSEVPQNLSASRPQDRQFILSSKKLLLSDSGFYLCAWSVLGGTGPQHFGDGTRLSIL.

The chain recombines TRBV7-2 with TRBJ2-7; 10 bases align to TRBD2. CDR3 length equals 15 residues. The germline gives CDR1 SGHTA, CDR2 FQGNSA. V lost 3 bases to trimming and J lost 9 bases; unmatched junction nucleotides: 11. The CDR3 DNA reads as TGTGCCAGCAGCTTCGATCGGACTAGCGGCGTCGGGCAGTACTTC. Protein: CASSFDRTSGVGQYF.

This chain's CDR3 is CASSHRGVTNNPSGNTIYF. CDR3 sequence (DNA): TGCGCCAGCTCCCACCGGGGGGTGACGAACAACCCCTCTGGAAACACCATATATTTT. The rearrangement links TRBV23-1 to TRBJ1-3; a weak D match, TRBD1 (5 bases). TRBV23-1 counts as an open reading frame of uncertain function. The CDR3 runs to 19 residues. V lost 8 bases to trimming and J lost 0 bases, with 26 bases between them.

The chain employs TRBV7-2 and TRBJ2-7; D call uncertain. Trimming left V 1 base short and J 6 bases short, with 13 bases between. The CDR3 extends over 14 amino acids. Germline CDR1 SGHTA, CDR2 FQGNSA. The chain's CDR3 is CASSLGRVISEQYF. The CDR3 nucleotides are TGTGCCAGCAGCTTAGGACGGGTAATTTCCGAGCAGTACTTC.

The chain employs TRBV14 and TRBJ2-2; D may be TRBD1 (6 bases). The V end was cut by 3 bases, the J end by 3 bases, with 17 bases between. The CDR3 has 17 residues. Germline loops: CDR1 SGHDN, CDR2 FVKESK. CDR3 sequence (DNA): TGTGCCAGCAGCCATTACAGGGCAGGGGAACACACCGGGGAGCTGTTTTTT. Amino acid sequence: CASSHYRAGEHTGELFF. The full variable domain, rest sourced from reference TRBV14 and TRBJ2-2, is EAGVTQFPSHSVIEKGQTVTLRCDPISGHDNLYWYRRVMGKEIKFLLHFVKESKQDESGMPNNRFLAERTGGTYSTLKVQPAELEDSGVYFCASSHYRAGEHTGELFFGEGSRLTVL.

The gene calls are TRBV5-1 and TRBJ2-5; the match to TRBD1 covers 8 bases. CDR1 and CDR2 (germline): SGHRS, YFSETQ. The trim removed 1 base at V and 4 bases at J, leaving 9 bases unmatched. This CDR3 region has 16 residues. The CDR3 DNA sequence: TGCGCCAGCAGCTTGTACCCGGACAGGGTCGGAGAGACCCAGTACTTC. Translation: CASSLYPDRVGETQYF. The whole variable domain, remainder taken from reference TRBV5-1 and TRBJ2-5, is KAGVTQTPRYLIKTRGQQVTLSCSPISGHRSVSWYQQTPGQGLQFLFEYFSETQRNKGNFPGRFSGRQFSNSRSEMNVSTLELGDSALYLCASSLYPDRVGETQYFGPGTRLLVL.

The chain couples TRBV6-5 to TRBJ2-7, with TRBD2 as a possible D gene (5 bases). The V end lost 6 bases, the J end lost 11 bases, and 23 bases lay between the germline ends. The germline gives CDR1 MNHEY, CDR2 SVGAGI. The CDR3 is 14 residues long. The CDR3 nucleotides are TGTGCCAGCAGCGGCCCTTCGGTTGGAGGTCTGGAGTACTTC. Its protein product is CASSGPSVGGLEYF.

The rearrangement links TRBV29-1 to TRBJ2-3, with 12 bases that match TRBD2. Losses at the gene ends were 0 bases for V and 4 bases for J; bases not matched to a gene: 5. Germline CDR1 and CDR2: SQVTM and ANQGSEA. The CDR3 length is 16 residues. The CDR3 is CSVEDLLAGGADTQYF. The CDR3 region has the DNA TGCAGCGTTGAAGATCTACTAGCGGGGGGCGCAGATACGCAGTATTTT.

The V call is TRBV5-5, the J call TRBJ1-2; TRBD1 matches 7 bases. V lost 1 base and J lost 6; bases outside the gene matches: 12. The CDR3 length is 16 residues. Germline V lookup: CDR1 SGHKS, CDR2 YYEKEE (reference sequence). DNA of the CDR3: TGTGCCAGCAGCTTGCAGCCAGGGGGTGTAAACCATGGCTACACCTTC. This gives the protein CASSLQPGGVNHGYTF.

On this clone: The same CDR3 also results from other DNA sequences found in this sample. This rearrangement joins TRBV11-2 to TRBJ1-3; D remains ambiguous. This CDR3 spans 14 amino acids. Looked up from germline, CDR1 is SGHAT and CDR2 is FQNNGV. The germline V and J ends were trimmed by 5 bases and 0 bases, with 8 bases remaining between them. This CDR3 reads CASSPGLSGNTIYF. In nucleotides, the CDR3 is TGTGCCAGCAGCCCAGGACTCTCTGGAAACACCATATATTTT.